Given below is one T cell receptor beta chain in context. The sample originates from a study of T cells after posttransplantation cyclophosphamide. Busulfan-fludarabine conditioning, marrow transplant, and cyclophosphamide on days +3 and +4 were administered. Per germline, CDR1 SNHLY and CDR2 FYNNEI. This CDR3 contains 14 residues. Deletions cut 7 bases from V and 0 bases from J, with 7 bases between. Produced via immunoSEQ multiplex PCR; TCRdb's table is partial and in-frame only. Listed for the sample are roughly 9,900 clones, none seen a single time. The sample was PBMCs, taken after allogeneic stem cell transplant with posttransplant cyclophosphamide. The chain has TRBV2 and TRBJ1-6; no clear D gene. The TCR originated in a female patient in her forties who received an allogeneic stem cell transplant from a related donor, was CMV-positive, and had no GVHD. Some T cells may have come from the graft donor. The CDR3 nucleotides are TGTGCCAGCATTCCCGGCTCCTATAATTCACCCCTCCACTTT. The encoded protein is CASIPGSYNSPLHF. The full variable domain, completed using reference TRBV2 and TRBJ1-6, is EPEVTQTPSHQVTQMGQEVILRCVPISNHLYFYWYRQILGQKVEFLVSFYNNEISEKSEIFDDQFSVERPDGSNFTLKIRSTKLEDSAMYFCASIPGSYNSPLHFGNGTRLTVT.